Listed below are T cell receptor beta chains from one sample, sequenced in a study of blood T cell repertoires in COVID-19. TCRdb's copy holds only in-frame clones and misses some; the assay was immunoSEQ multiplex PCR. The table has roughly 90,000 clones, almost 90% seen once. Sequenced: peripheral blood. The receptors shown here come from a human donor with active COVID-19. The donor label of this sample is uncertain. CDR3s include the opening cysteine and the closing phenylalanine or tryptophan. Fields, in order: V gene, J gene, D gene, clone size, CDR3 protein, CDR3 DNA. A D gene is named only where the DNA matches it firmly. Expanded clones are given a class, and other clones once, few, many or no size at all.

TRBV4-3	TRBJ2-2	.	.	CASSQDGTPNTGELFF	TGCGCCAGCAGCCAAGACGGGACTCCAAACACCGGGGAGCTGTTTTTT
TRBV2	TRBJ2-5	TRBD2	.	CASSTSGGTWTQYF	TGTGCCAGCAGTACTAGCGGGGGTACTTGGACCCAGTACTTC
TRBV5-4	TRBJ2-2	.	.	CASSSNRVANTGELFF	TGTGCCAGCAGTTCAAACAGGGTAGCGAACACCGGGGAGCTGTTTTTT
TRBV9	TRBJ2-1	.	.	CASSGNGTPNDNEQFF	TGTGCCAGCAGCGGTAACGGGACTCCGAACGACAATGAGCAGTTCTTC
TRBV7-9	TRBJ2-5	TRBD2	.	CASSSGLAGRYQETQYF	TGTGCCAGCAGCTCCGGACTAGCGGGTAGGTACCAAGAGACCCAGTACTTC
TRBV5-5	TRBJ1-5	.	once	CASSLASSLYNQPQHF	TGTGCCAGCAGCTTAGCGTCTTCTCTTTACAATCAGCCCCAGCATTTT
TRBV6-2/TRBV6-3	TRBJ1-5	.	once	CASSLSGISNQPQHF	TGTGCCAGCAGTTTATCCGGGATAAGCAATCAGCCCCAGCATTTT
TRBV5-1	TRBJ2-7	.	.	CASSPGAPSLREQYF	TGCGCCAGCAGCCCAGGCGCCCCGAGCTTACGGGAGCAGTACTTC
TRBV9	TRBJ1-3	.	.	CASSVQGYGSGNTIYF	TGTGCCAGCAGCGTACAGGGCTACGGGTCTGGAAACACCATATATTTT
TRBV6-1	TRBJ1-5	.	.	CASSEPPFGGIGNQPQHF	TGTGCCAGCAGTGAACCCCCTTTTGGAGGGATCGGCAATCAGCCCCAGCATTTT
TRBV6-5	TRBJ1-6	TRBD1	.	CASSYSSQGGDSPLHF	TGTGCCAGCAGTTACTCGAGTCAGGGGGGCGATTCACCCCTCCACTTT
TRBV9	TRBJ2-7	.	.	CASGEGGGPYEQYF	TGTGCCAGCGGGGAAGGTGGGGGCCCCTACGAGCAGTACTTC
TRBV27	TRBJ1-6	TRBD1	.	CASRDSPNSPLHF	TGTGCCAGCCGGGACAGTCCCAATTCACCCCTCCACTTT
TRBV18	TRBJ1-4	TRBD1	.	CASSPPGTGGSATNEKLFF	TGTGCCAGCTCACCACCAGGGACAGGGGGATCTGCAACTAATGAAAAACTGTTTTTT
TRBV5-4	TRBJ1-1	TRBD1	.	CASSSATGGNTEAFF	TGTGCCAGCAGCAGCGCGACAGGGGGGAACACTGAAGCTTTCTTT
TRBV10-3	TRBJ1-2	TRBD1	.	CAITGAPDRGPSYGYTF	TGTGCCATCACCGGGGCCCCTGACAGGGGGCCAAGCTATGGCTACACCTTC
TRBV11-3	TRBJ1-6	.	.	CASSLDHARGSPLHF	TGTGCCAGCAGCTTAGACCACGCCCGCGGGTCACCCCTCCACTTT
TRBV4-2	TRBJ1-6	TRBD1	.	CASRGQEISPLHF	TGTGCCAGCAGGGGACAGGAGATTTCACCCCTCCACTTT
TRBV2	TRBJ1-3	.	.	CASSRGGGNTIYF	TGTGCCAGTTCCAGGGGTGGTGGAAACACCATATATTTT
TRBV10-3	TRBJ2-3	TRBD2	.	CAISEPGTSGDSDTQYF	TGTGCCATCAGTGAGCCGGGGACTAGCGGGGACTCAGATACGCAGTATTTT
TRBV2	TRBJ2-1	TRBD2	.	CASSVGGFNNEQFF	TGTGCCAGCAGTGTCGGGGGGTTTAACAATGAGCAGTTCTTC
TRBV18	TRBJ1-1	TRBD1	.	CASSQTTGGVSNEAFF	TGTGCCAGCTCCCAAACGACAGGGGGGGTTTCTAATGAAGCTTTCTTT